These 14 T cell receptor beta chains were sequenced from one sample in a study of shared clonotypes between healthy human individuals. The method was immunoSEQ multiplex PCR; TCRdb's version includes in-frame clones alone and lacks a portion of them. In the table there are about 600,000 clones, 70% to 80% of which are singletons. Sequenced input: PBMCs. The receptor source for this set is a woman aged 40 to 50 in good health. Some clones in this sample may be carry-over from other donors' samples.

This clone was recorded a few times. The genes are TRBV4-2 and TRBJ1-3; D is unresolved. CDR1 LGHNA and CDR2 YNFKEQ come from the germline V gene. V shed 0 bases and J shed 3 bases, with 15 bases lying between them. The CDR3 contains 17 residues. The CDR3, as DNA: TGTGCCAGCAGCCAAGATCCCTGGCAGGAGAGTGGAAACACCATATATTTT. Residues: CASSQDPWQESGNTIYF.

Many counts were recorded for this clone. This chain connects TRBV10-1 to TRBJ2-1, with 7 bases fitting TRBD2. V shed 0 bases, J shed 7 bases, and the junction held 12 bases outside the gene matches. The CDR3 contains 17 residues. Per germline, CDR1 WNHNN and CDR2 SYGVQD (reference sequence). CDR3 nucleotide sequence: TGCGCCAGCAGTGAGTCCCCGCTAGCGGAAATGTCAAATGAGCAGTTCTTC. Amino acid sequence: CASSESPLAEMSNEQFF.

This clone showed up just a few times. This CDR3 is CATAGQGVGAQYF. As DNA, the CDR3 is TGTGCCACCGCGGGACAGGGTGTAGGGGCCCAGTACTTC. The chain has TRBV19 and TRBJ2-5, with TRBD1 matching over 9 bases. The CDR3 extends over 13 amino acids. The V and J ends lost 10 bases and 9 bases, in that order; junction bases with no gene match: 12. Germline CDR1 LNHDA, CDR2 SQIVND (reference sequence).

The chain recombines TRBV7-2 with TRBJ2-5; possibly TRBD2 for D (5 bases). CDR3 length: 9 amino acids. The ends were cut back, 5 bases at V and 12 bases at J, with 7 bases in the middle. CDR1 and CDR2 (germline): SGHTA, FQGNSA. CDR3 sequence: CASSAGKYF. The CDR3 nucleotides are TGTGCCAGCAGCGCCGGGAAGTACTTC.

About this clone itself: This sequence may be a read error, since a much larger clone differs from it by one base. Other DNA variants within this sample encode the same CDR3. V is TRBV27 and J is TRBJ1-5; D is uncertain. Germline loops: CDR1 MNHEY, CDR2 SMNVEV (reference sequence). The CDR3 extends over 13 amino acids. CDR3 coding DNA: TGTGCCAGCAGTTTAGTTAGGGATCAGCCCCAGCACTTT. Its protein is CASSLVRDQPQHF.

This clone was observed many times. CDR3 sequence reads: CASRRGTGAGQPQHF. In DNA form, the CDR3 reads TGTGCCAGCAGACGAGGGACAGGGGCCGGTCAGCCCCAGCATTTT. This chain links TRBV2 with TRBJ1-5; 10 nucleotides match TRBD1. CDR1 is SNHLY, CDR2 FYNNEI, per germline. There are 15 residues in the CDR3. The J segment lost 6 bases and the V segment lost 6 bases, leaving 8 bases of the junction unmatched.

The genes are TRBV7-6 and TRBJ2-1, with TRBD2 matching 10 bases. The CDR3 length is 15 residues. The trim removed 3 bases at V and 6 bases at J, leaving 5 bases unmatched. The V gene's germline CDR1 is SGHVS and CDR2 FNYEAQ. The CDR3 DNA follows: TGTGCCAGCAGCTTTACTAGCGGGAAAACCAATGAGCAGTTCTTC. Protein product: CASSFTSGKTNEQFF.

The chain has TRBV28 and TRBJ2-7; 7 bases are a match to TRBD2. Trimming cost V 3 bases and J 1 base; bases outside gene matches: 6. Germline CDR1 MDHEN, CDR2 SYDVKM. The CDR3 consists of 15 residues. The CDR3 DNA sequence: TGTGCCAGCAGTTTTGGGTCTAGCGGTTCCTACGAGCAGTACTTC. Translated: CASSFGSSGSYEQYF.

The chain employs TRBV4-3 and TRBJ1-4; possible D gene TRBD1, 6 bases. Deletions cut 9 bases from V and 6 bases from J, with 17 bases between. The CDR3 is 14 residues long. Looked up from germline, CDR1 is LGHNA and CDR2 is YSLEER. In nucleotides, the CDR3 is TGCGCCAGTTCACAGGGACATGAGTATGAAAAACTGTTTTTT. Amino acid sequence: CASSQGHEYEKLFF.

Points on this clone: An end of the junction does not agree with germline; a read error may underlie this. The CDR3 sequence is CASSPSGRLDTQYF. CDR3 DNA: TGTGCTAGCAGCCCTAGCGGGAGATTAGATACGCAGTATTTT. The rearrangement links TRBV7-7 to TRBJ2-3; 10 bases match TRBD2. The length of the CDR3 is 14 residues. Germline CDR1 and CDR2: SSHAT and FNYEAQ (reference sequence). The full variable domain, with the rest looked up from reference TRBV7-7 and TRBJ2-3, is GAGVSQSPRYKVTKRGQDVTLRCDPISSHATLYWYQQALGQGPEFLTYFNYEAQPDKSGLPSDRFSAERPEGSISTLTIQRTEQRDSAMYRCASSPSGRLDTQYFGPGTRLTVL.

J is TRBJ2-3 and V is TRBV11-2, with TRBD1 identical over 7 bases. Germline CDR1 and CDR2: SGHAT and FQNNGV. After removal of 4 bases from V and 2 bases from J, the junction contained 9 bases not matched to a gene. The CDR3 sequence is 16 residues long. CDR3 DNA: TGTGCCAGCAGCTCGCTGGGACAGACGATCACAGATACGCAGTATTTT. Amino acids: CASSSLGQTITDTQYF.

With respect to this clone: A much more abundant neighbour one base away suggests this may be a read error. This chain connects TRBV28 to TRBJ2-5; D is ambiguous. Judging by the DNA end, TRBJ2-7 fits better; the J call may be wrong. Per the germline V gene, CDR1 is MDHEN and CDR2 is SYDVKM. This CDR3 is 11 amino acids long. CDR3 nucleotides: TGTGCCAGCAGTTTCTTCTACGAGCAGTACTTC. This gives the protein CASSFFYEQYF.

The chain is built from TRBV7-3 and TRBJ2-1; possible D gene TRBD1, 6 bases. V lost 5 bases to trimming and J lost 9 bases, with 11 bases between them. The length of the CDR3 is 12 residues. In germline, CDR1 is SGHTA, CDR2 FQGTGA. CDR3 sequence reads: CASSRTGTEQFF. The CDR3 coding sequence is TGTGCCAGCAGCCGAACAGGGACTGAGCAGTTCTTC.

About this clone itself: A far larger clone is only one base removed, so a read error is likely. The sample contains more than one DNA sequence encoding this CDR3. V gene TRBV2 combines with J gene TRBJ2-5, with D possibly being TRBD1 (6 bases). Germline CDR1 SNHLY, CDR2 FYNNEI. The CDR3 length is 15 residues. The CDR3 sequence: CASTRSGQYQETQYF. CDR3 DNA sequence: TGTGCCAGCACCCGCTCAGGACAGTACCAAGAAACCCAGTACTTC.